These 16 T cell receptor beta chains share one sample of origin, sequenced in a study of T cell repertoires in cytomegalovirus infection. Their cognate antigens are unknown. TCRdb fed the reads into MiXCR, producing one record per CDR3 protein. The table shows 71,000 or so distinct CDR3 sequences, with approximately 22% occurring only once. Sequences were derived from CD8+ T cells from cultured PBMCs, sampled from culture after CMV antigen stimulation. These receptors were taken from a human donor in good health (CMV status not recorded). Some clones in this sample may be carry-over from other donors' samples.

This clonotype turned up a few times. The CDR3 DNA follows: TGTGCCAGCAGCCCATGGGGACAGGGAGGCAAAAACATTCAGTACTTC. It is translated as CASSPWGQGGKNIQYF. This chain joins TRBV7-2 and TRBJ2-4, with 9 bases aligning to TRBD1. Per germline, CDR1 SGHTA and CDR2 FQGNSA. The CDR3 sequence is 16 residues long. V lost 5 bases to trimming and J lost 3 bases; unmatched junction nucleotides: 8. Full variable domain (remainder filled in from reference TRBV7-2 and TRBJ2-4): GAGVSQSPSNKVTEKGKDVELRCDPISGHTALYWYRQSLGQGLEFLIYFQGNSAPDKSGLPSDRFSAERTGGSVSTLTIQRTQQEDSAVYLCASSPWGQGGKNIQYFGAGTRLSVL.

This clonotype was recorded many times. J is TRBJ2-1 and V is TRBV27, with 7 bases identical to TRBD1. The V gene's germline CDR1 is MNHEY and CDR2 SMNVEV (reference sequence). This CDR3 region has 15 residues. J lost 4 bases, V lost 6 bases, and 9 bases had no gene match. CDR3 sequence (DNA): TGTGCCAGCAGCTTGCGACAGGGAATTTACAATGAGCAGTTCTTC. Translation: CASSLRQGIYNEQFF.

This clonotype occurred a few times. The chain links TRBV4-1 to TRBJ1-1; TRBD1 might be the D (5 bases). CDR3 length equals 12 residues. The V gene's germline CDR1 is MGHRA and CDR2 YSYEKL. V lost 3 bases to trimming and J lost 10 bases, with 12 bases between them. The CDR3 loop reads CASSQGPQVAFF. The CDR3 DNA is TGCGCCAGCAGCCAGGGACCGCAAGTAGCTTTCTTT.

J is TRBJ2-7 and V is TRBV20-1; D may match TRBD1 or TRBD2 (5 bases each). Trimming took 3 bases from V and 5 from J, leaving 20 bases between them. Germline V gene sequence: CDR1 DFQATT, CDR2 SNEGSKA (reference sequence). This CDR3 is 15 amino acids long. The CDR3 nucleotides are TGCAGTGCTAGCCCCCTCCGTAGACGGGACGACGAGCAGTACTTC. Amino acid sequence: CSASPLRRRDDEQYF.

The sample holds a few counts of this clonotype. The gene calls are TRBV6-2 or TRBV6-3 and TRBJ2-2; 7 bases line up with TRBD2. The CDR3 length is 15 residues. Looked up from germline, CDR1 is MNHEY and CDR2 is SVGEGT. J was trimmed by 3 bases and V by 6 bases; bases with no gene match: 7. The CDR3 nucleotides are TGTGCCAGCAGCCTTGCGGGGGATTACACCGGGGAGCTGTTTTTT. This encodes CASSLAGDYTGELFF.

As to this clonotype: The CDR3 does not end in the conserved phenylalanine or tryptophan, so this is likely a read error. This chain links TRBV6-2 or TRBV6-3 with TRBJ2-1; TRBD1 matches at 7 bases. From germline, CDR1 is MNHEY and CDR2 SVGEGT. The V segment lost 6 bases and the J segment 6 bases; nucleotides outside the gene matches: 17. This CDR3 comprises 17 residues. CDR3 amino acids: CASRLDRVDFSINEQFL. CDR3 sequence (DNA): TGTGCCAGCAGGCTCGACAGGGTAGATTTTAGCATCAATGAGCAGTTCTTA.

This clonotype has more than one count but fewer than ten. The chain combines TRBV7-8 with TRBJ2-7; 7 positions match TRBD2. The length of the CDR3 is 15 residues. Trimming took 3 bases from V and 4 from J; bases not matched to a gene: 9. Germline CDR1 is SGHVS and CDR2 is FQNEAQ. CDR3 region: CASSFPLTGGYEQYF. CDR3 DNA sequence: TGTGCCAGCAGCTTTCCTCTGACGGGAGGTTACGAGCAGTACTTC.

This clonotype was counted between two and nine times. The chain couples TRBV6-1 to TRBJ2-2; the D is unclear. This CDR3 has 19 amino acids. V was clipped by 2 bases and J by 1 base, with 20 bases between them. Looked up from germline, CDR1 is MNHNS and CDR2 is SASEGT. The CDR3: CASSEPQMRSEMNTGELFF. In DNA form, the CDR3 reads TGTGCCAGCAGTGAACCTCAAATGAGGTCAGAGATGAACACCGGGGAGCTGTTTTTT.

V is TRBV7-6 and J is TRBJ1-1; 8 bases are a match to TRBD1. This CDR3 has 16 amino acids. The V gene end was trimmed by 1 base and the J gene end by 4 bases; junction bases not matched to a gene: 8. Germline V lookup: CDR1 SGHVS, CDR2 FNYEAQ. The CDR3 DNA reads TGTGCCAGCAGCTTAGGGACAGGGCCTTCCCCCACTGAAGCTTTCTTT. Translation: CASSLGTGPSPTEAFF.

This clonotype was seen more than once but under ten times. The gene calls are TRBV6-5 and TRBJ1-2; TRBD1 agrees at 7 bases. The length of the CDR3 is 16 residues. The germline V gene encodes CDR1 MNHEY and CDR2 SVGAGI. Trimming took 2 bases from V and 7 from J; bases not matched to a gene: 13. The CDR3 protein is CASSYVLRQGSTGYTF. The CDR3 DNA reads TGTGCCAGCAGTTACGTACTGCGACAGGGATCTACTGGCTACACCTTC.

This clonotype occurred once. V is TRBV4-1 and J is TRBJ2-1; perhaps TRBD1 as D (5 bases). The germline V and J ends were trimmed by 3 bases and 1 base, with 10 bases remaining between them. The CDR3 covers 15 residues. Germline-derived CDR1 and CDR2 are MGHRA and YSYEKL. In nucleotides, the CDR3 is TGCGCCAGCAGCCACGGACACCTATCCTACAATGAGCAGTTCTTC. Encoded protein: CASSHGHLSYNEQFF.

This chain connects TRBV12-3 or TRBV12-4 to TRBJ1-2; TRBD1 is a possible D gene (5 bases). Trimming cost V 7 bases and J 8 bases, with 11 bases left between them. The CDR3 sequence is 11 residues long. The CDR3 reads CASTHGGGYTF. The CDR3 coding sequence is TGTGCCAGCACCCACGGGGGAGGCTACACCTTC.

This clonotype appeared a few times. The gene calls are TRBV12-3 or TRBV12-4 and TRBJ1-2; no clear D. V shed 5 bases and J shed 0 bases, with 13 bases lying between them. This CDR3 contains 15 residues. The CDR3 reads CASSPSRNPNYGYTF. The CDR3 DNA sequence: TGTGCCAGCAGTCCTAGCAGGAATCCTAACTATGGCTACACCTTC.

This clonotype was recorded a few times. The chain joins TRBV6-8 to TRBJ1-2; no clear D. Between the trimmed V and J ends, which lost 0 bases and 2 bases, there was a span of 4 bases. Germline CDR1 is MNHGY and CDR2 is SAAAGT. CDR3 size: 13 residues. CDR3 protein: CASSYSRNYGYTF. In DNA, the CDR3 is TGTGCCAGCAGTTACTCCCGGAACTATGGCTACACCTTC.

The gene calls are TRBV7-2 and TRBJ1-2; no definite D call. CDR1 and CDR2 (germline): SGHTA, FQGNSA. This CDR3 comprises 14 residues. With 2 bases removed from V and 2 bases from J, the gap between germline ends came to 9 bases. Here the CDR3 reads CASSLSGRNYGYTF. CDR3 sequence (DNA): TGTGCCAGCAGCTTATCCGGACGGAACTATGGCTACACCTTC.

The rearrangement links TRBV15 to TRBJ1-1; D ambiguous. Per the germline V gene, CDR1 is LNHNV and CDR2 is YYDKDF (reference sequence). The CDR3 is 14 amino acids. Trimming pared 1 base from V and 1 base from J, leaving 7 bases between. CDR3 sequence reads: CATSRVGQNTEAFF. The CDR3 nucleotides read TGTGCCACCAGCAGAGTAGGCCAGAACACTGAAGCTTTCTTT.